Listed here are 20 T cell receptor beta chains from one sample, sequenced in a study of identical twins. TCRdb analysed the 5' RACE reads with MiXCR anew, one entry per CDR3 protein. This table has about 920,000 distinct CDR3 sequences, approximately 13% appearing once. These same records also appear under a second study, on yellow fever vaccine responses in identical twins.

The sample comprised PBMCs. The receptor set was obtained from a woman aged 18-29 years in good health.

This clonotype was seen only a few times. The chain joins TRBV7-6 to TRBJ1-6; D unresolved. The CDR3 has 15 residues. Germline V CDR1 and CDR2: SGHVS, FNYEAQ. V lost 1 base, J lost 9 bases, and 13 bases lay in between. CDR3 bases: TGTGCCAGCAGCTTAGTGGCAGACACGGGTTCACCCCTCCACTTT. Its translation: CASSLVADTGSPLHF.

This clonotype was picked up many times. The chain carries TRBV6-5 and TRBJ1-1; no reliable D call. V was shortened by 4 bases and J by 0 bases, with 9 bases between the two germline ends. Germline loops: CDR1 MNHEY, CDR2 SVGAGI. The CDR3 contains 14 residues. DNA of the CDR3: TGTGCCAGCAGTTTTGGCCAGATGAACACTGAAGCTTTCTTT. Its protein is CASSFGQMNTEAFF.

The CDR3 reads CASSPPGGVEQYV. The CDR3 region has the DNA TGTGCCAGCAGCCCTCCAGGCGGGGTCGAGCAGTACGTC. V gene TRBV7-8 combines with J gene TRBJ2-7; D perhaps matches TRBD2 (6 bases). Looked up from germline, CDR1 is SGHVS and CDR2 is FQNEAQ. The CDR3 length is 13 residues. The germline V and J ends were trimmed by 5 bases and 6 bases, with 14 bases remaining between them.

This clonotype has more than one count but fewer than ten. This chain uses TRBV15 with TRBJ2-7; the match to TRBD1 covers 8 bases. The CDR3 has 20 amino acids. Germline V gene sequence: CDR1 LNHNV, CDR2 YYDKDF (reference sequence). V dropped 0 bases and J dropped 0; count of bases not matched to a gene: 16. The CDR3 bases are TGTGCCACCAGCAGAGATTGGTCCTCGTCCAGGACAGGGAGCTCCTACGAGCAGTACTTC. The encoded protein is CATSRDWSSSRTGSSYEQYF. The entire variable domain, with the rest obtained from reference TRBV15 and TRBJ2-7, is as follows: DAMVIQNPRYQVTQFGKPVTLSCSQTLNHNVMYWYQQKSSQAPKLLFHYYDKDFNNEADTPDNFQSRRPNTSFCFLDIRSPGLGDTAMYLCATSRDWSSSRTGSSYEQYFGPGTRLTVT.

This clonotype was counted a few times. The J gene is TRBJ2-1, the V gene TRBV28, with 8 bases identical to TRBD2. This CDR3 region has 15 residues. The junction had 3 bases not matched to a gene; V was cut back by 5 bases and J by 0 bases. CDR1 and CDR2 from the germline V gene are MDHEN and SYDVKM. In DNA form, the CDR3 reads TGTGCCAGCAGTATGGGGACTAGCTCCTACAATGAGCAGTTCTTC. This sequence encodes CASSMGTSSYNEQFF. Combining the CDR3 with reference TRBV28 and TRBJ2-1 gives the whole variable domain DVKVTQSSRYLVKRTGEKVFLECVQDMDHENMFWYRQDPGLGLRLIYFSYDVKMKEKGDIPEGYSVSREKKERFSLILESASTNQTSMYLCASSMGTSSYNEQFFGPGTRLTVL.

This clonotype appeared a few times. V and J are TRBV12-3 or TRBV12-4 and TRBJ2-7; no firm D call. Trimming pared 5 bases from V and 4 bases from J, leaving 9 bases between. The CDR3 consists of 12 residues. CDR3 amino acids: CASSQRPYEQYF. The DNA of the CDR3 is TGTGCCAGCAGTCAGCGACCATACGAGCAGTACTTC.

The rearrangement uses TRBV5-1 and TRBJ2-2, with TRBD2 matching over 9 bases. CDR1 and CDR2 (germline): SGHRS, YFSETQ. Losses at the gene ends were 4 bases for V and 4 bases for J; bases not matched to a gene: 5. The CDR3 extends over 15 amino acids. CDR3 residues: CASSQTAGGTGELFF. The CDR3 DNA reads as TGCGCCAGCAGCCAAACAGCGGGAGGCACCGGGGAGCTGTTTTTT.

The CDR3 bases are TGTGCCACCAGCAAAGACAGAGTCTCTGGAAACACCATATATTTT. Its translation: CATSKDRVSGNTIYF. The genes are TRBV15 and TRBJ1-3, with a tentative D call TRBD1 (5 bases). Trimming shortened V by 4 bases and J by 0 bases, and 10 bases separated the two germline ends. CDR3 length: 15 residues. Germline CDR1 and CDR2: LNHNV and YYDKDF (reference sequence).

The gene calls are TRBV25-1 and TRBJ2-7; D not resolved. With 3 bases removed from V and 2 bases from J, the gap between germline ends came to 11 bases. From germline, CDR1 is MGHDK and CDR2 SYGVNS. There are 14 residues in the CDR3. The CDR3 here is CASSEGSQTYEQYF. The CDR3 nucleotides are TGTGCCAGCAGTGAGGGAAGCCAAACCTACGAGCAGTACTTC.

There are a few counts of this clonotype. The rearrangement joins TRBV6-1 to TRBJ2-1; 11 bases fit TRBD2. Germline CDR1 MNHNS, CDR2 SASEGT. Germline trimming cut 7 bases from V and 6 bases from J; bases unmatched to any gene: 5. This CDR3 region has 14 residues. The chain's CDR3 is CASKTSGSINEQFF. The CDR3 bases are TGTGCCAGCAAAACTAGCGGGAGTATCAATGAGCAGTTCTTC.

V gene TRBV28 combines with J gene TRBJ2-7; perhaps TRBD2 as D (6 bases). The V end was cut by 5 bases, the J end by 2 bases, with 13 bases between. This CDR3 comprises 14 residues. The germline CDR1 and CDR2 sequences are MDHEN and SYDVKM. In DNA, the CDR3 is TGTGCCAGCAGTAGGGCGGGGATCGCCTACGAGCAGTACTTC. Translating it yields CASSRAGIAYEQYF.

This clonotype was detected a few times. This chain uses TRBV29-1 with TRBJ1-4; 7 nucleotides line up with TRBD1. Trimming at V came to 4 bases and at J to 5 bases, leaving 7 bases not matched to a gene. Looked up from germline, CDR1 is SQVTM and CDR2 is ANQGSEA. This CDR3 spans 14 amino acids. CDR3 sequence (DNA): TGCAGCGTTGGATGGGACAGACTCAATGAAAAACTGTTTTTT. Protein sequence: CSVGWDRLNEKLFF.

This clonotype occurred a few times. The V gene is TRBV4-1, the J gene TRBJ2-1; maybe TRBD2 (5 bases). V was trimmed by 5 bases and J by 0 bases, leaving 32 bases between them. The CDR3 has 22 amino acids. Germline V gene sequence: CDR1 MGHRA, CDR2 YSYEKL. CDR3 in amino acids: CASSIEVIPISRAVPSYNEQFF. The CDR3 coding sequence is TGCGCCAGCAGCATCGAGGTAATTCCTATATCGCGGGCCGTCCCCTCCTACAATGAGCAGTTCTTC.

The rearrangement uses TRBV24-1 and TRBJ2-1, with 13 bases lining up with TRBD2. CDR3 size: 16 residues. Trimming cost V 3 bases and J 8 bases; bases outside gene matches: 6. Germline CDR1 reads KGHDR; CDR2 reads SFDVKD. CDR3 region: CATSDPGLAGVHEQFF. CDR3 bases: TGTGCCACCAGTGATCCAGGACTAGCGGGAGTTCATGAGCAGTTCTTC.

The chain has TRBV19 and TRBJ2-2; 7 nucleotides match TRBD1. Germline V gene data show CDR1 as LNHDA and CDR2 as SQIVND (reference sequence). The trim removed 4 bases at V and 2 bases at J, leaving 7 bases unmatched. The length of the CDR3 is 16 residues. The CDR3 nucleotides are TGTGCCAGTAGTAGGAACCGGGACAGTAACACCGGGGAGCTGTTTTTT. Residues: CASSRNRDSNTGELFF.

This clonotype has more than one count but fewer than ten. This sequence joins TRBV5-1 and TRBJ2-7; weak D call: TRBD2 (6 bases). V was clipped by 0 bases and J by 0 bases, with 13 bases between them. Germline-derived CDR1 and CDR2 are SGHRS and YFSETQ. CDR3 length: 16 amino acids. CDR3 region: CASSLEPAGSSYEQYF. Here the CDR3 DNA reads TGCGCCAGCAGCTTGGAGCCGGCGGGAAGCTCCTACGAGCAGTACTTC. Based on the CDR3 plus reference TRBV5-1 and TRBJ2-7, the full variable domain is KAGVTQTPRYLIKTRGQQVTLSCSPISGHRSVSWYQQTPGQGLQFLFEYFSETQRNKGNFPGRFSGRQFSNSRSEMNVSTLELGDSALYLCASSLEPAGSSYEQYFGPGTRLTVT.

The chain's CDR3 is CASASSNLETQYF. The CDR3 DNA reads as TGTGCCAGCGCCTCGTCGAATCTAGAGACCCAGTACTTC. J is TRBJ2-5 and V is TRBV12-3 or TRBV12-4; D unclear. The CDR3 extends over 13 amino acids. Trimming stripped 8 bases from V and 4 bases from J, with 14 bases between.

This clonotype turned up a few times. This sequence joins TRBV15 and TRBJ1-4; TRBD1 aligns across 9 bases. The length of the CDR3 is 16 residues. Germline-derived CDR1 and CDR2 are LNHNV and YYDKDF (reference sequence). Trimming cost V 4 bases and J 8 bases; bases outside gene matches: 11. The DNA of the CDR3 is TGTGCCACCAGCACCGGGACAGGGAGCGCCCGGGAAAAACTGTTTTTT. This gives the protein CATSTGTGSAREKLFF.

This clonotype was counted many times. The J gene is TRBJ2-2, the V gene TRBV12-3 or TRBV12-4; 9 bases line up with TRBD1. The CDR3 length is 15 residues. Unmatched junction bases numbered 4, after V lost 4 bases and J lost 4 bases. Written as DNA, the CDR3 is TGTGCCAGCAGTTGGACAGGGGAATTCACCGGGGAGCTGTTTTTT. Translation: CASSWTGEFTGELFF.

Details on this clonotype: The junction differs from germline at one of its ends, possibly a read error. V gene TRBV6-1 combines with J gene TRBJ2-7; D may be TRBD1 (5 bases). Germline-derived CDR1 and CDR2 are MNHNS and SASEGT. The CDR3 runs 15 residues. The CDR3 here is CASREEGAVGYEQYF. The CDR3 DNA reads TGTGCCAGCAGGGAAGAAGGGGCCGTGGGCTACGAGCAGTACTTC.